Following are 20 T cell receptor beta chains from one sample sequenced in a study of blood T cell repertoires in COVID-19. Using immunoSEQ multiplex PCR, the repertoire was profiled, and TCRdb retains in-frame clones only, with some absent. This repertoire shows 200,000 to 250,000 clones, roughly 84% found once; its top ten account for about 8%. Sequencing input: peripheral blood. The receptors were gathered from a woman aged 45-60 years with acute or convalescent COVID-19.

This sequence joins TRBV18 and TRBJ1-1, with D perhaps TRBD1 (6 bases). Germline CDR1 and CDR2: KGHSH and LQKENI. CDR3 length: 14 amino acids. The V gene lost 5 bases and the J gene lost 0 bases, with 10 bases spanning the gap. CDR3: CASSAGQLNTEAFF. CDR3 in DNA: TGTGCCAGCTCAGCCGGACAGTTGAACACTGAAGCTTTCTTT.

This clone was counted a single time. The chain combines TRBV5-4 with TRBJ2-1; the match to TRBD1 covers 8 bases. V trimming: 1 base; J trimming: 5 bases; junction bases outside the gene matches: 5. The CDR3 loop spans 15 amino acids. The germline gives CDR1 SGHNT, CDR2 YYREEE (reference sequence). This chain's CDR3 is CASSLQRQGNNEQFF. As DNA, the CDR3 is TGTGCCAGCAGCTTGCAGCGACAGGGGAACAATGAGCAGTTCTTC.

V gene TRBV6-5 combines with J gene TRBJ2-1; 7 nucleotides align to TRBD1. This CDR3 spans 14 amino acids. J was trimmed by 2 bases and V by 4 bases; bases with no gene match: 2. The germline V gene encodes CDR1 MNHEY and CDR2 SVGAGI. CDR3 DNA sequence: TGTGCCAGCAGTTCCAGGGGGACCTACAATGAGCAGTTCTTC. This encodes CASSSRGTYNEQFF.

This chain uses TRBV12-5 with TRBJ2-5, with TRBD1 matching over 7 bases. CDR3 length: 15 amino acids. CDR1 and CDR2 from the germline V gene are LGHNT and FRNRAP. The trim removed 6 bases at V and 0 bases at J, leaving 7 bases unmatched. CDR3 in DNA: TGTGCTAGTGGCCCGGGACAGACGTACCAAGAGACCCAGTACTTC. Translated, it gives CASGPGQTYQETQYF.

CDR3 bases: TGTGCCAGCAGTTATGCCTACGTGGGACAGGGGGTAAGAACCTTC. It yields the protein CASSYAYVGQGVRTF. This chain links TRBV28 with TRBJ1-2; TRBD1 aligns across 11 bases. Trimming at V came to 4 bases and at J to 14 bases, leaving 15 bases not matched to a gene. The CDR3 sequence is 15 residues long. Germline values: CDR1 MDHEN, CDR2 SYDVKM.

The chain joins TRBV29-1 to TRBJ2-7; 8 nucleotides agree with TRBD2. V lost 5 bases and J lost 2; bases outside the gene matches: 5. Germline CDR1 SQVTM, CDR2 ANQGSEA. The CDR3 runs to 13 residues. CDR3 in amino acids: CSVLAGSAYEQYF. The CDR3 coding sequence is TGCAGCGTTTTAGCGGGATCAGCCTACGAGCAGTACTTC.

To note about this clone: The junction differs from germline at one of its ends, possibly a read error. The rearrangement links TRBV7-2 to TRBJ2-7; TRBD2 matches at 8 bases. Germline values: CDR1 SGHTA, CDR2 FQGNSA. The CDR3 totals 15 residues. CDR3 DNA sequence: TGTGCCAGCAGATTAGCGGGGAGGAGCTCCTACGAGCAGTACTTC. Translation: CASRLAGRSSYEQYF.

The rearrangement uses TRBV30 and TRBJ2-7; 7 bases line up with TRBD1. There are 16 residues in the CDR3. CDR1 and CDR2 (germline): GTSNPN, SVGIG (reference sequence). Losses at the gene ends were 1 base for V and 4 bases for J; bases not matched to a gene: 13. DNA for the CDR3: TGTGCCTGGAGTGGCGACAGGGACGTTTTGGGATACGAGCAGTACTTC. Translating it yields CAWSGDRDVLGYEQYF. Complete variable domain (other parts from reference TRBV30 and TRBJ2-7): SQTIHQWPATLVQPVGSPLSLECTVEGTSNPNLYWYRQAAGRGLQLLFYSVGIGQISSEVPQNLSASRPQDRQFILSSKKLLLSDSGFYLCAWSGDRDVLGYEQYFGPGTRLTVT.

The J gene is TRBJ2-7, the V gene TRBV9, with a possible D match to TRBD1 (5 bases). Per germline, CDR1 SGDLS and CDR2 YYNGEE. Trimming stripped 0 bases from V and 6 bases from J, with 13 bases between. This CDR3 is 14 amino acids long. The CDR3 spells CASSVAQGLSEQYF. CDR3 bases: TGTGCCAGCAGCGTAGCCCAGGGTCTCTCCGAGCAGTACTTC.

The V call is TRBV27, the J call TRBJ1-4, with TRBD1 identical over 10 bases. Germline values: CDR1 MNHEY, CDR2 SMNVEV (reference sequence). This CDR3 is built from 15 residues. V dropped 0 bases and J dropped 6; count of bases not matched to a gene: 1. CDR3 in amino acids: CASSLSGTGDEKLFF. The CDR3 DNA is TGTGCCAGCAGTTTATCCGGGACAGGGGATGAAAAACTGTTTTTT.

This chain links TRBV13 with TRBJ1-2; perhaps TRBD1 as D (5 bases). The germline V gene encodes CDR1 PRHDT and CDR2 FYEKMQ (reference sequence). The CDR3 contains 14 residues. V lost 1 base and J 1 base, leaving 7 bases between the germline ends. Here the CDR3 reads CASSLVGGNYGYTF. CDR3 DNA: TGTGCCAGCAGCTTAGTGGGGGGTAACTATGGCTACACCTTC.

In this sample, this clone turned up once. V is TRBV5-1 and J is TRBJ2-7; D possibly corresponds to TRBD2 (7 bases). Trimming shortened V by 2 bases and J by 3 bases, and 12 bases separated the two germline ends. Germline loops: CDR1 SGHRS, CDR2 YFSETQ. The CDR3 loop spans 14 amino acids. This chain's CDR3 is CASSLGRGGYEQYF. The CDR3 bases are TGCGCCAGCAGCTTAGGAAGGGGGGGCTACGAGCAGTACTTC.

This chain uses TRBV7-2 with TRBJ1-4, with D perhaps TRBD1 (6 bases). The germline CDR1 and CDR2 sequences are SGHTA and FQGNSA. Between the trimmed V and J ends, which lost 6 bases and 3 bases, there was a span of 11 bases. This CDR3 is built from 14 residues. This CDR3 is CASRKQGSNEKLFF. The DNA of the CDR3 is TGTGCCAGCAGAAAACAGGGATCTAATGAAAAACTGTTTTTT.

This chain connects TRBV5-8 to TRBJ2-7, with a tentative D call TRBD2 (6 bases). V dropped 4 bases and J dropped 5 bases, with 22 bases sitting between them. This CDR3 comprises 16 residues. Germline CDR1 reads SGHTS; CDR2 reads YDEGEE. The CDR3 DNA reads TGTGCCAGCAGCGGCGGGACGGCCGAGCGTTTTGACGAGCAGTACTTC. This encodes CASSGGTAERFDEQYF.

The J gene is TRBJ2-4, the V gene TRBV12-1; the listed D gene, TRBD2, was not tested against the DNA. TRBV12-1 is recorded as a pseudogene. The CDR3 covers 17 residues. This CDR3 reads CASSSRASGPHQNIQYF. CDR3 coding DNA: TGTGCCAGCAGCTCTCGGGCTAGCGGGCCCCATCAAAACATTCAGTACTTC.

This clone was observed once. The chain has TRBV19 and TRBJ1-1; possibly TRBD1 for D (5 bases). The CDR3 length is 12 residues. Between the trimmed V and J ends, which lost 5 bases and 4 bases, there was a span of 8 bases. CDR1 and CDR2 from the germline V gene are LNHDA and SQIVND (reference sequence). Written as DNA, the CDR3 is TGTGCCAGTAGTGGGGCGGCCACTGAAGCTTTCTTT. This codes for CASSGAATEAFF.

The chain is built from TRBV4-1 and TRBJ2-5, with no clear D. Trimming pared 0 bases from V and 1 base from J, leaving 12 bases between. The CDR3 is 16 amino acids. CDR1 is MGHRA, CDR2 YSYEKL, per germline. CDR3 nucleotide sequence: TGCGCCAGCAGCCAAGAAAGTGCGGCAGTCCAAGAGACCCAGTACTTC. Protein sequence: CASSQESAAVQETQYF.

The genes are TRBV5-1 and TRBJ2-1; 11 positions agree with TRBD2. V lost 4 bases, J lost 0 bases, and 9 bases stayed unmatched. CDR3 length: 18 residues. The V gene's germline CDR1 is SGHRS and CDR2 YFSETQ. For the CDR3, the DNA is TGCGCCAGCAGCGACGGGACTAGCGGTATAAGCTCCTACAATGAGCAGTTCTTC. Protein sequence: CASSDGTSGISSYNEQFF. Together with reference TRBV5-1 and TRBJ2-1, the CDR3 gives the full variable domain: KAGVTQTPRYLIKTRGQQVTLSCSPISGHRSVSWYQQTPGQGLQFLFEYFSETQRNKGNFPGRFSGRQFSNSRSEMNVSTLELGDSALYLCASSDGTSGISSYNEQFFGPGTRLTVL.

The gene calls are TRBV20-1 and TRBJ2-7, with 12 bases matching TRBD2. Germline values: CDR1 DFQATT, CDR2 SNEGSKA (reference sequence). The V segment lost 3 bases and the J segment 2 bases; nucleotides outside the gene matches: 5. CDR3 length: 15 residues. The CDR3 DNA follows: TGCAGTGCTAGTCCGACTAGCGGGAGTACCTACGAGCAGTACTTC. It is translated as CSASPTSGSTYEQYF.

The chain uses TRBV19 and TRBJ2-2, with a tentative D call TRBD2 (6 bases). V was shortened by 9 bases and J by 2 bases, with 10 bases between the two germline ends. The germline V gene encodes CDR1 LNHDA and CDR2 SQIVND (reference sequence). The CDR3 is 13 residues long. CDR3 sequence (DNA): TGTGCCAGCCGGGACTCCAACACCGGGGAGCTGTTTTTT. It encodes CASRDSNTGELFF.